This section outlines one T cell receptor (beta chain) sequence together with its context. Its specificity is not known. This entry belongs to a study of siplizumab effects on memory and regulatory T cells. Findings of the study overall: Neither a naive nor a memory phenotype was assignable to roughly 80-96% of proliferating CD4+ or CD8+ clones. A major contribution to the alloresponse seemed to be made by naive T cells, which seemed more diverse than memory cells. Sequences below about 10^-5 frequency were poorly captured, limiting mapping of alloreactive clones.

Measured with immunoSEQ multiplex PCR; TCRdb has only the in-frame clones, and not every one. In the table there are over 100,000 clones, roughly 90% of which are singletons. Trimming shortened V by 5 bases and J by 4 bases, and 18 bases separated the two germline ends. CDR3 length: 16 residues. CDR1 is MDHEN and CDR2 is SYDVKM in the germline V gene. V usage is TRBV28 and J usage is TRBJ1-5; D is undetermined. The specimen sequenced was CD4+ T cells sorted from blood. The TCR was taken from a human donor in good health. CDR3 in amino acids: CASSPYRGLGNQPQHF. As DNA, the CDR3 is TGTGCCAGCAGTCCCTATCGGGGTTTGGGGAATCAGCCCCAGCATTTT.